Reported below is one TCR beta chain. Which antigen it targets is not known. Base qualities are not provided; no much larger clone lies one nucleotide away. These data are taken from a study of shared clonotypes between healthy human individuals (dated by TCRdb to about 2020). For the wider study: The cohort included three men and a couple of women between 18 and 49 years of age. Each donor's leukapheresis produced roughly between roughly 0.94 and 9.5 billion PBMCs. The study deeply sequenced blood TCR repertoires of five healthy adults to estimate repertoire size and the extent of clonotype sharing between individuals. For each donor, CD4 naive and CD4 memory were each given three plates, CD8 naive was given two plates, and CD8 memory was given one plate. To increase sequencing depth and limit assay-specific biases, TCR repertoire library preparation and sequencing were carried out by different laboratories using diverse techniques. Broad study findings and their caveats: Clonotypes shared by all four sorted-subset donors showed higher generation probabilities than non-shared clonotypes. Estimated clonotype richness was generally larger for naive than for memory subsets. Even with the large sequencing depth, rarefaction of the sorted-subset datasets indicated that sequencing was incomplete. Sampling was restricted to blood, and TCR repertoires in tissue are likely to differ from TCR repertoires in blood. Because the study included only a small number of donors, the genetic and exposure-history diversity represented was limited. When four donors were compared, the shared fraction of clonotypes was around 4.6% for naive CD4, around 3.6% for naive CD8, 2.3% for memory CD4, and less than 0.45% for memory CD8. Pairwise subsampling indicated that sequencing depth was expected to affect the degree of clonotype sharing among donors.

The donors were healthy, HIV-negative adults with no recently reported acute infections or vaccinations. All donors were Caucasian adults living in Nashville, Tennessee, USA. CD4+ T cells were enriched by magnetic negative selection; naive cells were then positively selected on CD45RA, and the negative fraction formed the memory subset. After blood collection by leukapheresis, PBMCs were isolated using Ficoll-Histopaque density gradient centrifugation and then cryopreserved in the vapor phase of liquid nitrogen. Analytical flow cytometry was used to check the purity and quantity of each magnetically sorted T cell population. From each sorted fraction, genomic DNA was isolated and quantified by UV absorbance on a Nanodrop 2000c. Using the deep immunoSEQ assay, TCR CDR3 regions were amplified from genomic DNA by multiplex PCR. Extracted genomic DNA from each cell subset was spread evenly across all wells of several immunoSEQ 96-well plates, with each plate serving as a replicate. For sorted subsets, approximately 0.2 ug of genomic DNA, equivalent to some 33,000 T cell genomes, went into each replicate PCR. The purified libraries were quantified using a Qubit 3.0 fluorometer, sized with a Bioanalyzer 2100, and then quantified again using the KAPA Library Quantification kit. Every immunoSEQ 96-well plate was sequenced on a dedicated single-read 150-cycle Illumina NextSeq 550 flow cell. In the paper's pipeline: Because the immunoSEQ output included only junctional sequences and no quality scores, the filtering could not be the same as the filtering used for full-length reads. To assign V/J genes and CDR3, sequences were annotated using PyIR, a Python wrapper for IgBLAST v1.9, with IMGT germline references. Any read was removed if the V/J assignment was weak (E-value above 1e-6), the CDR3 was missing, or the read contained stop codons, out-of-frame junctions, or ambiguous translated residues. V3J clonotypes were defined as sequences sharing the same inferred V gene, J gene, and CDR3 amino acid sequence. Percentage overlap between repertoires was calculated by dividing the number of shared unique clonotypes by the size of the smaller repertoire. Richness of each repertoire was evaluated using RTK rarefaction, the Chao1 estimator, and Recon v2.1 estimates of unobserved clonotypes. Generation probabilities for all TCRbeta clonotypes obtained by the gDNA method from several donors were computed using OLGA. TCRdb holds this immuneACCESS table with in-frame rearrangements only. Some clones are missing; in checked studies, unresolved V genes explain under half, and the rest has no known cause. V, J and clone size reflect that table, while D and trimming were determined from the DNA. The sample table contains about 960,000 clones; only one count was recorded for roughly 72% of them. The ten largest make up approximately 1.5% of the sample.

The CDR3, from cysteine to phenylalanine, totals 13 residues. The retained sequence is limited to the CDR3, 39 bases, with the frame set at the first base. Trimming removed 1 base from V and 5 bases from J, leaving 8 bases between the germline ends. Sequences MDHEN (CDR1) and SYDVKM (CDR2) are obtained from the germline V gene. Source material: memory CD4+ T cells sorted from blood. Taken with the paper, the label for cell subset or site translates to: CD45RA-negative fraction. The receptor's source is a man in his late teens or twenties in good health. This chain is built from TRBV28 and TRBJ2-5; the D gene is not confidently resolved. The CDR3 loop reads CASSLYSSETQYF. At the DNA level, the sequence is TGTGCCAGCAGTTTATACAGTTCCGAGACCCAGTACTTC.